This T cell receptor (beta chain) was obtained from a study of early T cells in non-severe SARS-CoV-2 infection. On the study more broadly: Sequencing targeted bulk RNA from unsorted whole blood, leaving chains unpaired.

The TCR library protocol was used to attach unique molecular identifiers. These identifiers were attached to individual cDNA molecules. Using its own MiXCR run on the 5' RACE reads, TCRdb lists one record per CDR3 protein. Found here are 30,000 to 45,000 distinct CDR3 sequences, roughly 9.9% of them singletons; the top ten hold more than 10%. Germline values: CDR1 SGHNT, CDR2 YENEEA. This CDR3 comprises 13 residues. V was shortened by 4 bases and J by 2 bases, with 8 bases between the two germline ends. In this sample, this clonotype turned up many times. Its specificity is unknown. Study-level findings and limits: VDJdb-based annotation leaned toward anti-spike CD8 responses and missed private and CD4 specificities.

The sample consisted of whole blood. The clonotype originates from an adult who was a healthcare worker with PCR-confirmed SARS-CoV-2 infection or an uninfected control (not recorded which). The rearrangement uses TRBV11-3 and TRBJ1-1; tentative D call: TRBD1 (5 bases). The CDR3 region has the DNA TGTGCCAGCAGCTGGACACGTAACACTGAAGCTTTCTTT. Protein product: CASSWTRNTEAFF.